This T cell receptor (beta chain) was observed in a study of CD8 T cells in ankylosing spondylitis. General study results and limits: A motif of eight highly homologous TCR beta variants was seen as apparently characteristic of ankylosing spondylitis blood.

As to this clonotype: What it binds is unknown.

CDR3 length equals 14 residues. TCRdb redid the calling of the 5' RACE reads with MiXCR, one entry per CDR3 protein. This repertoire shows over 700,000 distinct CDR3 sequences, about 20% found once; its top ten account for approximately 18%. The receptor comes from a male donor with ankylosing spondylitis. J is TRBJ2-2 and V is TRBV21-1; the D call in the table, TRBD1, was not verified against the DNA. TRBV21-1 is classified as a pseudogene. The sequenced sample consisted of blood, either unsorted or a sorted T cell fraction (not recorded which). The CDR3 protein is CAYPHKRRGGELFF. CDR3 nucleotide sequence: TGTGCCTACCCCCACAAGAGGCGGGGCGGGGAGCTGTTTTTT.